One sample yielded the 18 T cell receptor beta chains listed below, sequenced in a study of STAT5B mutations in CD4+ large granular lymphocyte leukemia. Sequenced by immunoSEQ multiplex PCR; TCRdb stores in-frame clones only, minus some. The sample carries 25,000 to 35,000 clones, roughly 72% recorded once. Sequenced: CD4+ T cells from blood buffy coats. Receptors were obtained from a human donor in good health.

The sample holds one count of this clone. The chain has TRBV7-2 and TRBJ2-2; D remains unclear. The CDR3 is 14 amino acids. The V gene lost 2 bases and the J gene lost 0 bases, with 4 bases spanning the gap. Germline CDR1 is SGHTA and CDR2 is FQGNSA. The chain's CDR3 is CASSLITNTGELFF. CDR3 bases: TGTGCCAGCAGCTTAATCACGAACACCGGGGAGCTGTTTTTT.

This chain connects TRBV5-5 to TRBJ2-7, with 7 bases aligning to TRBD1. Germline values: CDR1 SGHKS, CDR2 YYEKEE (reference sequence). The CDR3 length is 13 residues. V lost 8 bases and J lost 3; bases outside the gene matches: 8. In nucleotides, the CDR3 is TGTGCCAGTCAGATGACAGGGAACTACGAGCAGTACTTC. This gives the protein CASQMTGNYEQYF.

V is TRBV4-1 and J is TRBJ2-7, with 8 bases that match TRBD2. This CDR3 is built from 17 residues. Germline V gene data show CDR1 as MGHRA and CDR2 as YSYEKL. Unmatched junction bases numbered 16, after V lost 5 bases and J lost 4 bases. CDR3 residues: CASSDIGGLGGNYEQYF. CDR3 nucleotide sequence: TGCGCCAGCAGCGACATTGGGGGACTAGGGGGTAATTACGAGCAGTACTTC.

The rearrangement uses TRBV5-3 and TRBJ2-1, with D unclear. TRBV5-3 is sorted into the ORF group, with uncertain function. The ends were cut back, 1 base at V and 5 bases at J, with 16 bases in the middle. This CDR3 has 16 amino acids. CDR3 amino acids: CARSLCQENSHNEQFF. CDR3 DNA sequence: TGTGCCAGAAGCTTGTGCCAAGAAAACAGCCACAATGAGCAGTTCTTC.

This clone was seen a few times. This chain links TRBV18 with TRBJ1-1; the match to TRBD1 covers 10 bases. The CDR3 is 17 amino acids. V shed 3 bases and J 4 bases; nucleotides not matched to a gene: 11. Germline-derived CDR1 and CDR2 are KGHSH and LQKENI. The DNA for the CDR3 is TGTGCCAGCTCACCCGTAGGACAGGGGGTGATGGGCACTGAAGCTTTCTTT. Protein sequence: CASSPVGQGVMGTEAFF.

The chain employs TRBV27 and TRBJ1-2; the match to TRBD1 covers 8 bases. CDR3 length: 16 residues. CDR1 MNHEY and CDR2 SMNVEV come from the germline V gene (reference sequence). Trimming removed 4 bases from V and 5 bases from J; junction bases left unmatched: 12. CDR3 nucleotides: TGTGCCAGCAGTTCAACCGGGACAGGTCAAGGGTATGGCTACACCTTC. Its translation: CASSSTGTGQGYGYTF.

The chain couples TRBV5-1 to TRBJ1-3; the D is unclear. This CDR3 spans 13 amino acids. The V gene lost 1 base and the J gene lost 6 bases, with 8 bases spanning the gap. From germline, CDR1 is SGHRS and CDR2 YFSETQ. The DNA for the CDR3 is TGCGCCAGCAGCTTGAACTCCGAAAACACCATATATTTT. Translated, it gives CASSLNSENTIYF. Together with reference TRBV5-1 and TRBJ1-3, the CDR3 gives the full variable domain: KAGVTQTPRYLIKTRGQQVTLSCSPISGHRSVSWYQQTPGQGLQFLFEYFSETQRNKGNFPGRFSGRQFSNSRSEMNVSTLELGDSALYLCASSLNSENTIYFGEGSWLTVV.

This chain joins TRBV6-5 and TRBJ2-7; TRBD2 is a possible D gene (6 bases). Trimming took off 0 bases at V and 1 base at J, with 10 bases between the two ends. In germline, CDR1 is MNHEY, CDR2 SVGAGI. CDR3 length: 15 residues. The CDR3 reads CASSYSWGDSYEQYF. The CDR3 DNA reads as TGTGCCAGCAGTTACTCTTGGGGGGATTCCTACGAGCAGTACTTC.

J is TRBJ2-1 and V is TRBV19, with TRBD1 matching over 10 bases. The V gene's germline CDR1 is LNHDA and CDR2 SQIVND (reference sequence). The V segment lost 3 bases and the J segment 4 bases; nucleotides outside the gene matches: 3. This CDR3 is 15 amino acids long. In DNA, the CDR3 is TGTGCCAGTAGTATGGGACAGGGGCCTTACAATGAGCAGTTCTTC. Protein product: CASSMGQGPYNEQFF. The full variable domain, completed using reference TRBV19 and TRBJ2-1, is DGGITQSPKYLFRKEGQNVTLSCEQNLNHDAMYWYRQDPGQGLRLIYYSQIVNDFQKGDIAEGYSVSREKKESFPLTVTSAQKNPTAFYLCASSMGQGPYNEQFFGPGTRLTVL.

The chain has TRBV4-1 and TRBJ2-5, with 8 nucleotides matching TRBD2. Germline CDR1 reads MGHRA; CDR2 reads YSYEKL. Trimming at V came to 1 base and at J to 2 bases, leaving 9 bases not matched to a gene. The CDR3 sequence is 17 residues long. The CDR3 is CASSQGGRGGRQETQYF. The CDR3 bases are TGCGCCAGCAGCCAAGGGGGGCGCGGGGGGAGGCAAGAGACCCAGTACTTC.

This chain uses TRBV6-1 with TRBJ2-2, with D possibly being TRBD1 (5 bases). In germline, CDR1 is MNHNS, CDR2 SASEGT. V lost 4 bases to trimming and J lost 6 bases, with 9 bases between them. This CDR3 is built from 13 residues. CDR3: CASSGARAGELFF. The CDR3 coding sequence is TGTGCCAGCAGTGGAGCCAGGGCCGGGGAGCTGTTTTTT.

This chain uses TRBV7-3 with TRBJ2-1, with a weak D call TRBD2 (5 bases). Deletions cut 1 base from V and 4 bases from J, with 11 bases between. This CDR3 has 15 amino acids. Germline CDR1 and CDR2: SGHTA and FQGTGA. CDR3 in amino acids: CASSLKAAPYNEQFF. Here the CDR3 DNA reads TGTGCCAGCAGCTTAAAAGCGGCCCCGTACAATGAGCAGTTCTTC.

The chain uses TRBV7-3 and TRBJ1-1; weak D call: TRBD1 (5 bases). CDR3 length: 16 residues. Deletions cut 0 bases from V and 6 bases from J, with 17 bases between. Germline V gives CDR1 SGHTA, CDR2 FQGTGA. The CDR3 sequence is CASSLTVHARGAEAFF. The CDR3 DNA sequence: TGTGCCAGCAGCTTAACGGTTCATGCAAGGGGTGCTGAAGCTTTCTTT.

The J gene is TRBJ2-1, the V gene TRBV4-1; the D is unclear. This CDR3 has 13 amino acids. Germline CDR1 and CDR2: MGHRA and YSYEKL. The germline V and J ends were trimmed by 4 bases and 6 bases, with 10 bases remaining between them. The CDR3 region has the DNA TGCGCCAGCAGCCGCCTACTCGGCAATGAGCAGTTCTTC. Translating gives CASSRLLGNEQFF.

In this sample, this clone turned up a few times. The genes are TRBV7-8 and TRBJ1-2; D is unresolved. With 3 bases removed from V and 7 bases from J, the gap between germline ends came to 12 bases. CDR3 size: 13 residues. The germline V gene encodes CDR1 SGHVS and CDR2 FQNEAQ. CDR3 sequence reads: CASSFGTASGYTF. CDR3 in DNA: TGTGCCAGCAGCTTCGGTACTGCTAGTGGCTACACCTTC. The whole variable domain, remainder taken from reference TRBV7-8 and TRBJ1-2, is GAGVSQSPRYKVAKRGQDVALRCDPISGHVSLFWYQQALGQGPEFLTYFQNEAQLDKSGLPSDRFFAERPEGSVSTLKIQRTQQEDSAVYLCASSFGTASGYTFGSGTRLTVV.

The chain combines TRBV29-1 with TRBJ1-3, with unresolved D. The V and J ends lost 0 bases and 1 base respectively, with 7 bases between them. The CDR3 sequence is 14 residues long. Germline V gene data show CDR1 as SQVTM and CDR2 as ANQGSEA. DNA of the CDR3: TGCAGCGTTGAAGATGGGGTATCTGGAAACACCATATATTTT. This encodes CSVEDGVSGNTIYF.

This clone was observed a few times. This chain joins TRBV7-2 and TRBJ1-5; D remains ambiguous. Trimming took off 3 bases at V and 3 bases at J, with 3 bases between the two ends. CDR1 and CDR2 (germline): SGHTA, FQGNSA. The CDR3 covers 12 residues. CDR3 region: CASSFSNQPQHF. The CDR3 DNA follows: TGTGCCAGCAGCTTTTCCAATCAGCCCCAGCATTTT.

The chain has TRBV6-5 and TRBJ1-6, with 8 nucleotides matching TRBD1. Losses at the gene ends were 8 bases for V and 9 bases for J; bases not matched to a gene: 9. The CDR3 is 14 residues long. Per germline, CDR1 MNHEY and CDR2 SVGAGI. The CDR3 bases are TGTGCCAGCGGACGACAGGGGCCTCCTTCACCCCTCCACTTT. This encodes CASGRQGPPSPLHF.